This is a list of T cell receptor beta chains from one sample in a study of graft-versus-host responses after intestinal transplantation. Libraries were prepared by immunoSEQ multiplex PCR; TCRdb keeps only in-frame clonotypes and omits some of them. The top ten hold 0.095% to 0.11% of the sample, which has 85,000 to 90,000 clones, roughly nine tenths seen once. Their antigens are not known. The sequenced sample was unstimulated CD4+ T cells sorted from spleen or lymph node cells, obtained before intestinal transplant. These receptors were taken from a human donor who received an intestinal transplant. Both conserved end residues are part of each CDR3. The D gene is left open where the match is weak. Size is omitted from some rows. Given values are once, few, many or a class for expanded clones.

NA TRBJ2-2 TRBV19 NA TGTGCCAGTAGTAGCGGCGGGGAGCTGTTTTTT CASSSGGELFF
NA TRBJ1-1 TRBV2 NA TGTGCCAGCAGCGCGACGGGGGGGTGGACTGAAGCTTTCTTT CASSATGGWTEAFF
NA TRBJ2-1 TRBV5-1 few TGCGCCAGCAGCTTGGAGGGGCCGGAGTGGAATGAGCAGTTCTTC CASSLEGPEWNEQFF
TRBD1 TRBJ2-5 TRBV5-6 NA TGTGCCAGCAGCCCGACTACAGGGGTAGAGACCCAGTACTTC CASSPTTGVETQYF
NA TRBJ1-5 TRBV5-1 NA TGCGCCAGGGGGGGGGTGTACCACAATCAGCCCCAGCATTTT CARGGVYHNQPQHF
NA TRBJ2-3 TRBV7-2 NA TGTGCCAGCAGCTTAGAGGGGAAGGGGGAACCGGGCCCAGATACGCAGTATTTT CASSLEGKGEPGPDTQYF
NA TRBJ2-2 TRBV11-1 NA TGTGCCAGCAGCTTAGCGGGGGGGCTCGCCGGGGAGCTGTTTTTT CASSLAGGLAGELFF
NA TRBJ1-6 TRBV11-2 once TGTGCCAGCCACGGGACACCGGCGTCACCCCTCCACTTT CASHGTPASPLHF
TRBD2 TRBJ2-7 TRBV7-9 NA TGTGCCAGCAGCCCCCGTGGTAGCGGGGGCATCTACGAGCAGTACTTC CASSPRGSGGIYEQYF
NA TRBJ1-2 TRBV6-1 NA TGTGCCAGCAGTGAAGTTCCGGGGGGCTACACCTTC CASSEVPGGYTF
NA TRBJ1-5 TRBV6-6 NA TGTGCCAGCAGTTACCAGACGGGGGCCCAGCATTTT CASSYQTGAQHF
NA TRBJ2-5 TRBV20-1 NA TGCAGTGCTAGTATCGGGGGGACCCAGTACTTC CSASIGGTQYF
TRBD1 TRBJ1-2 TRBV5-1 NA TGCGCCAGCAGCCCCTTAGGGGGCGTTGGGGGCTACACCTTC CASSPLGGVGGYTF
NA TRBJ1-1 TRBV10-3 NA TGTGCCATCAGTGAGGGAGGGGCGGGGGCTTTCTTT CAISEGGAGAFF
TRBD1 TRBJ2-3 TRBV6-6 NA TGTGCCAGCAGTTACGGACAGGGCACAGATACGCAGTATTTT CASSYGQGTDTQYF
NA TRBJ2-7 TRBV5-1 NA TGCGCCAGCAGTAGATCCAGGGATACCTCCTACGAGCAGTACTTC CASSRSRDTSYEQYF
TRBD2 TRBJ2-5 TRBV2 NA TGTGCCAGCAGTGGGGTCCTAGCGGGGGGGATCGAGACCCAGTACTTC CASSGVLAGGIETQYF
NA TRBJ2-3 TRBV18 NA TGTGCCAGCTCACCCCATGATACGCAGTATTTT CASSPHDTQYF
TRBD2 TRBJ2-3 TRBV5-4 NA TGTGCCAGCAGCTTGGGGCTAGCGGGGGTCACAGATACGCAGTATTTT CASSLGLAGVTDTQYF
TRBD1 TRBJ1-1 TRBV18 few TGTGCCAGCTCACCGGGACAGGGGGCTGGTTTCTTT CASSPGQGAGFF
NA TRBJ1-1 TRBV2 NA TGTGCCAGCAGTGAAACTCAGGTCATGAACACTGAAGCTTTCTTT CASSETQVMNTEAFF
TRBD1 TRBJ1-2 TRBV6-5 NA TGTGCCAGCAGCAAGGGACAGGGGGGCTTCTATGGCTACACCTTC CASSKGQGGFYGYTF
NA TRBJ2-5 TRBV5-4 NA TGTGCCAGCAGCTTGGGACTGGACAGATCTCCCGGGGAGACCCAGTACTTC CASSLGLDRSPGETQYF
TRBD2 TRBJ2-2 TRBV25-1 NA TGTGCCAGCAGGGCGTGGGGGGGTTTCGGGGAGCTGTTTTTT CASRAWGGFGELFF
TRBD2 TRBJ2-3 TRBV4-1 NA TGCGCCAGCAGCCCCAAGACTAGCGGGGGAACAGATACGCAGTATTTT CASSPKTSGGTDTQYF
TRBD1 TRBJ2-5 TRBV9 NA TGTGCCAGCAGCCCTGGGACAGGGCGGCAGACCCAGTACTTC CASSPGTGRQTQYF
TRBD1 TRBJ2-7 TRBV2 NA TGTGCCAGCAGGGACGACAGGGCTCGCGAGCAGTACTTC CASRDDRAREQYF
NA TRBJ1-6 TRBV7-8 NA TGTGCCAGCAGCTTAGCCTGGGAGGGTAATTCACCCCTCCACTTT CASSLAWEGNSPLHF
NA TRBJ2-7 TRBV9 NA TGTGCCAGCAGCGGACCTGACAGTTCCCCCATGTCCTTGGAGCAGTACTTC CASSGPDSSPMSLEQYF